This T cell receptor beta chain originates from a study of cytomegalovirus exposure and HLA in healthy donors. Germline-derived CDR1 and CDR2 are LGHNA and YSLEER. This CDR3 contains 16 residues. V lost 4 bases and J lost 4; bases outside the gene matches: 9. Vbeta (60) and Jbeta (13) primers were used in the PCR. Only in-frame clones appear in the TCRdb table, and some are missing; sequencing was by immunoSEQ multiplex PCR. This sample has approximately 240,000 clones, with roughly 80% found just once. Sequencing was carried out using PBMCs. This receptor was identified in a woman in her thirties or forties in good health and CMV-seropositive. This chain joins TRBV4-3 and TRBJ2-1; the match to TRBD1 covers 8 bases. As DNA, the CDR3 is TGCGCCAGCAGCCTGGAGGGGGGACAGGCTTACAATGAGCAGTTCTTC. It encodes CASSLEGGQAYNEQFF.